Below are 27 T cell receptor beta chains sequenced from a single sample in a study of early T cells in non-severe SARS-CoV-2 infection. From the 5' RACE reads, TCRdb called clonotypes with MiXCR, one entry per CDR3 protein. The sample lists approximately 32,000 distinct CDR3 sequences; roughly 3.9% were seen once. Sequencing was carried out using whole blood. The receptors shown here come from an adult who was a healthcare worker with PCR-confirmed SARS-CoV-2 infection or an uninfected control (not recorded which).

This clonotype was detected ten times or more. V is TRBV12-3 or TRBV12-4 and J is TRBJ2-1, with unresolved D. The CDR3 has 11 residues. Trimming cost V 6 bases and J 4 bases, with 4 bases left between them. In DNA form, the CDR3 reads TGTGCCAGCAGCTTTTACAATGAGCAGTTCTTC. Protein product: CASSFYNEQFF.

This clonotype was counted ten times or more. The V and J genes are TRBV14 and TRBJ1-1; D gene unclear. The CDR3 sequence is 13 residues long. From germline, CDR1 is SGHDN and CDR2 FVKESK. Trimming removed 1 base at V and 3 bases at J, with 6 bases between. CDR3 nucleotides: TGTGCCAGCAGCCAAGGAGCGGACACTGAAGCTTTCTTT. It yields the protein CASSQGADTEAFF.

This clonotype was seen many times. An end of the junction does not agree with germline; a read error may underlie this. This chain joins TRBV9 and TRBJ1-1; no reliable D call. Germline V lookup: CDR1 SGDLS, CDR2 YYNGEE. The length of the CDR3 is 12 residues. The CDR3 reads CASRDDGTTDHF. For the CDR3, the DNA is TGTGCCAGCAGGGACGATGGCACGACCGACCACTTT.

The J gene is TRBJ2-1, the V gene TRBV7-9; unclear D gene. This CDR3 has 21 residues. V lost 5 bases and J lost 4, with 33 bases in between. Germline V gives CDR1 SEHNR, CDR2 FQNEAQ (reference sequence). CDR3 nucleotides: TGTGCCAGCAGCGGACCTATACCGGCGGCTAACTCCATACACAAATACAATGAGCAGTTCTTC. It translates to CASSGPIPAANSIHKYNEQFF.

This clonotype came up many times. The chain carries TRBV12-3 or TRBV12-4 and TRBJ2-1; D is ambiguous. The CDR3 covers 15 residues. V gave up 3 bases and J gave up 0 bases, with 9 bases separating them. The CDR3 DNA follows: TGTGCCAGCAGTTTTAACGGACCCTCCTACAATGAGCAGTTCTTC. Its translation: CASSFNGPSYNEQFF.

This clonotype has at least ten counts. Here the CDR3 reads CASATTSGSSYNEQFF. The CDR3 region has the DNA TGTGCCAGCGCGACGACTAGCGGGAGCTCCTACAATGAGCAGTTCTTC. The chain uses TRBV7-6 and TRBJ2-1; TRBD2 matches 12 bases. From germline, CDR1 is SGHVS and CDR2 FNYEAQ. This CDR3 has 16 residues. The ends lost 8 bases at V and 0 bases at J; junction bases unmatched: 5.

This clonotype was seen a handful of times. The chain employs TRBV14 and TRBJ2-1; TRBD1 or TRBD2 may be the D gene (5 bases each). This CDR3 has 14 amino acids. Germline assignment: CDR1 SGHDN and CDR2 FVKESK. V was cut by 1 base and J by 7 bases, with 11 bases left in between. The CDR3 is CASSQAGRGNEQFF. Here the CDR3 DNA reads TGTGCCAGCAGCCAAGCGGGGCGCGGAAATGAGCAGTTCTTC.

This clonotype came up a few times. The J gene is TRBJ2-3, the V gene TRBV11-2; no clear D gene. This CDR3 has 12 amino acids. The germline gives CDR1 SGHAT, CDR2 FQNNGV. The V gene lost 1 base and the J gene lost 8 bases, with 7 bases spanning the gap. CDR3 DNA sequence: TGTGCCAGCAGCTTAGGAGGCCTTACGCAGTATTTT. Amino acids: CASSLGGLTQYF.

The table lists this clonotype with many counts. The gene calls are TRBV29-1 and TRBJ2-7, with 11 bases fitting TRBD2. Germline V gives CDR1 SQVTM, CDR2 ANQGSEA. V was clipped by 2 bases and J by 3 bases; unmatched bases: 3. The CDR3 is 14 residues long. Here the CDR3 reads CSVELAGGLYEQYF. In DNA, the CDR3 is TGCAGCGTTGAACTAGCGGGAGGCCTCTACGAGCAGTACTTC.

This clonotype is termed medium-sized. The chain combines TRBV7-2 with TRBJ2-7; D ambiguous. The V gene lost 3 bases and the J gene lost 3 bases, with 3 bases spanning the gap. The germline V gene has CDR1 SGHTA and CDR2 FQGNSA. This CDR3 is built from 11 residues. The CDR3 loop reads CASSLYYEQYF. For the CDR3, the DNA is TGTGCCAGCAGCTTGTACTACGAGCAGTACTTC.

This clonotype was observed at least ten times. This rearrangement joins TRBV19 to TRBJ1-1, with D possibly being TRBD1 (5 bases). Germline CDR1 LNHDA, CDR2 SQIVND (reference sequence). This CDR3 region has 18 residues. The V gene lost 7 bases and the J gene lost 0 bases, with 24 bases spanning the gap. Here the CDR3 reads CASISGLQKGILNTEAFF. DNA for the CDR3: TGTGCCAGTATCTCGGGACTTCAAAAAGGGATTCTGAACACTGAAGCTTTCTTT.

This clonotype was counted ten times or more. The genes are TRBV7-2 and TRBJ1-5; perhaps TRBD1 as D (6 bases). Germline V gene lookup returns CDR1 SGHTA and CDR2 FQGNSA. The CDR3 covers 17 residues. V gave up 5 bases and J gave up 0 bases, with 17 bases separating them. CDR3 amino acids: CASSPRTVLDSNQPQHF. Here the CDR3 DNA reads TGTGCCAGCAGCCCCAGGACAGTTCTAGATAGCAATCAGCCCCAGCATTTT.

The genes are TRBV3-1 and TRBJ2-2, with D perhaps matching TRBD1 (6 bases). The V gene lost 4 bases and the J gene lost 5 bases, with 8 bases spanning the gap. CDR3 length: 13 residues. Germline CDR1 is LGHDT and CDR2 is YNNKEL (reference sequence). This CDR3 is CASSPGTTGELFF. For the CDR3, the DNA is TGTGCCAGCAGCCCTGGGACAACCGGGGAGCTGTTTTTT.

This clonotype was found many times. V and J are TRBV7-2 and TRBJ2-7; 7 nucleotides agree with TRBD1. Losses at the gene ends were 5 bases for V and 6 bases for J; bases not matched to a gene: 10. The CDR3 runs 14 residues. Germline V gene lookup returns CDR1 SGHTA and CDR2 FQGNSA. CDR3 residues: CASSTPLRGREQYF. The DNA for the CDR3 is TGTGCCAGCAGCACCCCCCTAAGGGGGCGCGAGCAGTACTTC.

This clonotype has a count of ten or more. The chain is built from TRBV4-1 and TRBJ2-7; 12 bases are a match to TRBD1. Trimming cost V 2 bases and J 5 bases; bases outside gene matches: 7. The CDR3 has 16 amino acids. Germline V gene lookup returns CDR1 MGHRA and CDR2 YSYEKL. This CDR3 is CASSQRTGTGGNEQYF. The CDR3 DNA reads as TGCGCCAGCAGCCAAAGGACCGGGACAGGGGGCAACGAGCAGTACTTC.

V gene TRBV7-2 combines with J gene TRBJ2-7; the D is unclear. Trimming shortened V by 0 bases and J by 2 bases, and 8 bases separated the two germline ends. The CDR3 runs to 14 residues. In germline, CDR1 is SGHTA, CDR2 FQGNSA. The CDR3 loop is CASSLAATAYEQYF. The DNA for the CDR3 is TGTGCCAGCAGCTTAGCGGCCACGGCCTACGAGCAGTACTTC.

This clonotype was seen a handful of times. The V gene is TRBV4-3, the J gene TRBJ1-2, with 8 bases identical to TRBD1. Germline V gives CDR1 LGHNA, CDR2 YSLEER. Trimming took 2 bases from V and 4 from J; bases not matched to a gene: 6. The CDR3 has 15 residues. The chain's CDR3 is CASSQNRGAGYGYTF. As DNA, the CDR3 is TGCGCCAGCAGCCAAAACAGGGGGGCTGGCTATGGCTACACCTTC.

Here the CDR3 reads CASSLREGPYPPFTEAFF. The CDR3 DNA follows: TGCGCCAGCAGCTTGCGGGAGGGACCGTACCCGCCGTTCACTGAAGCTTTCTTT. V gene TRBV5-1 combines with J gene TRBJ1-1; weak D call: TRBD1 (5 bases). Per the germline V gene, CDR1 is SGHRS and CDR2 is YFSETQ. The CDR3 runs to 18 residues. The V end was cut by 1 base, the J end by 4 bases, with 23 bases between.

This clonotype occurred many times. Here the CDR3 DNA reads TGTGCCAGCAGCTCCGGGACTAGCGGCTACAATGAGCAGTTCTTC. It yields the protein CASSSGTSGYNEQFF. The chain is built from TRBV7-2 and TRBJ2-1; 11 nucleotides match TRBD2. This CDR3 has 15 residues. The V gene end was trimmed by 4 bases and the J gene end by 3 bases; junction bases not matched to a gene: 2. The germline V gene encodes CDR1 SGHTA and CDR2 FQGNSA. The variable domain in full, with the rest retrieved from reference TRBV7-2 and TRBJ2-1, is GAGVSQSPSNKVTEKGKDVELRCDPISGHTALYWYRQSLGQGLEFLIYFQGNSAPDKSGLPSDRFSAERTGGSVSTLTIQRTQQEDSAVYLCASSSGTSGYNEQFFGPGTRLTVL.

This clonotype came up many times. The chain combines TRBV6-5 with TRBJ2-7; 8 nucleotides match TRBD1. The junction had 13 bases not matched to a gene; V was cut back by 10 bases and J by 2 bases. Germline V gene data show CDR1 as MNHEY and CDR2 as SVGAGI. There are 15 residues in the CDR3. CDR3: CAISPRTGRPYEQYF. The CDR3 nucleotides are TGTGCCATTTCGCCTAGGACAGGGAGACCCTACGAGCAGTACTTC.

This clonotype showed up many times. This chain uses TRBV7-2 with TRBJ1-1; no definite D call. This CDR3 comprises 13 residues. Trimming pared 4 bases from V and 4 bases from J, leaving 10 bases between. Germline CDR1 SGHTA, CDR2 FQGNSA. As DNA, the CDR3 is TGTGCCAGCAGCTCAGCGCGGGGCACTGAAGCTTTCTTT. This codes for CASSSARGTEAFF.

This clonotype was detected ten times or more. The chain combines TRBV9 with TRBJ2-2; the D gene is possibly TRBD1 (5 bases). Germline CDR1 SGDLS, CDR2 YYNGEE. The length of the CDR3 is 14 residues. Trimming removed 0 bases at V and 6 bases at J, with 9 bases between. DNA of the CDR3: TGTGCCAGCAGCGTAGAGGGGATATCCGGGGAGCTGTTTTTT. Its translation is CASSVEGISGELFF.

This clonotype was seen many times. This chain joins TRBV4-3 and TRBJ2-5; TRBD2 agrees at 7 bases. The ends lost 3 bases at V and 5 bases at J; junction bases unmatched: 12. The CDR3 extends over 16 amino acids. Germline lookup yields CDR1 LGHNA and CDR2 YSLEER. The CDR3 loop reads CASSQSIAGLGETQYF. For the CDR3, the DNA is TGCGCCAGCAGCCAGAGCATAGCGGGTCTCGGGGAGACCCAGTACTTC.

This clonotype was counted between two and nine times. The J gene is TRBJ2-3, the V gene TRBV6-1; 7 positions agree with TRBD1. Trimming took 4 bases from V and 1 from J; bases not matched to a gene: 8. This CDR3 is built from 16 residues. Germline lookup yields CDR1 MNHNS and CDR2 SASEGT. The CDR3 nucleotides read TGTGCCAGCAGTGGGCGACAGGGTTCGGGCACAGATACGCAGTATTTT. The encoded protein is CASSGRQGSGTDTQYF.

This clonotype appeared many times. This chain uses TRBV28 with TRBJ1-1; TRBD1 might be the D (5 bases). Trimming pared 2 bases from V and 0 bases from J, leaving 10 bases between. Germline-derived CDR1 and CDR2 are MDHEN and SYDVKM. This CDR3 has 15 amino acids. The CDR3 spells CASSLLGAMNTEAFF. The CDR3 DNA reads TGTGCCAGCAGTTTACTAGGGGCCATGAACACTGAAGCTTTCTTT.

This clonotype was seen at least ten times. The chain is built from TRBV10-2 and TRBJ1-4, with TRBD1 as a possible D gene (5 bases). The V end was cut by 0 bases, the J end by 7 bases, with 9 bases between. CDR3 length: 14 residues. The germline V gene has CDR1 WSHSY and CDR2 SAAADI. Here the CDR3 DNA reads TGCGCCAGCAGTGAGTCGAGGGGCAGTGAAAAACTGTTTTTT. It translates to CASSESRGSEKLFF.

This clonotype was seen repeatedly, ten times or more. The V and J genes are TRBV7-2 and TRBJ2-5; D may be TRBD1 or TRBD2 (6 bases each). V was clipped by 2 bases and J by 2 bases, with 9 bases between them. Germline V lookup: CDR1 SGHTA, CDR2 FQGNSA. This CDR3 comprises 14 residues. The CDR3 DNA is TGTGCCAGCAGCTTACGGGGGCCGCAAGAGACCCAGTACTTC. Translated, it gives CASSLRGPQETQYF.